The sequence of this TCR beta chain was determined in a study of shared clonotypes between healthy human individuals. Sorted-subset replicate PCR reactions contained approximately 190 ng DNA, corresponding to some 30,000 T cell genomes. Produced via immunoSEQ multiplex PCR; TCRdb's table is partial and in-frame only. Of 1 million to 1.3 million clones listed, 75% to 85% are singletons. Deletions cut 3 bases from V and 1 base from J, with 11 bases between. Per the germline V gene, CDR1 is SQVTM and CDR2 is ANQGSEA. This CDR3 comprises 14 residues. The chain has TRBV29-1 and TRBJ2-3, with D perhaps TRBD1 (5 bases). This receptor was identified in a man between 18 and 29 years old in good health. Some clones in this sample may be carry-over from other donors' samples. Sequencing was performed on memory CD4+ T cells from PBMCs. Subset denoted: CD45RA-negative fraction. In DNA, the CDR3 is TGCAGCGTTGATTGGGGCACCCGCACAGATACGCAGTATTTT. It yields the protein CSVDWGTRTDTQYF.